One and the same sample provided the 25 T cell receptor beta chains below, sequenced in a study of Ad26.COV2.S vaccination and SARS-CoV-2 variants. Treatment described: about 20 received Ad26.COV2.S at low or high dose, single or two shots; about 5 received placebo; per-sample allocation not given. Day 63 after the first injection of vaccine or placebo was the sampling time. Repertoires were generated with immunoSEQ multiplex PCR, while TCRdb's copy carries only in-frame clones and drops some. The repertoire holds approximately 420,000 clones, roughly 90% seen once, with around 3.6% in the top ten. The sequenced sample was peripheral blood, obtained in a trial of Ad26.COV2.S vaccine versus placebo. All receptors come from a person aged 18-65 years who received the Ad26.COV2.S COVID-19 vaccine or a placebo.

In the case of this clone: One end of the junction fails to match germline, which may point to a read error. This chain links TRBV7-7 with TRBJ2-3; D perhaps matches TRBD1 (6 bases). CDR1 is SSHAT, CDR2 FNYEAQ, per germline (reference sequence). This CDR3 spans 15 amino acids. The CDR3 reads CASSLGGPGSDTQYF. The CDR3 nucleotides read TGTGCTAGCAGCTTAGGGGGACCCGGGTCAGATACGCAGTATTTT.

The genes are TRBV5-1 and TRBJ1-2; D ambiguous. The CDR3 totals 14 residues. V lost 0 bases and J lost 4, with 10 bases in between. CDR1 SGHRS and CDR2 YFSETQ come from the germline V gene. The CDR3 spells CASSLEVTIYGYTF. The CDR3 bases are TGCGCCAGCAGCTTGGAAGTCACGATCTATGGCTACACCTTC.

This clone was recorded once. The CDR3 DNA reads as TGTGCCAGCAGTTTGGACAGGGAAGTTGGAAACACCATATATTTT. Amino acids: CASSLDREVGNTIYF. J is TRBJ1-3 and V is TRBV7-2; 8 positions agree with TRBD1. This CDR3 contains 15 residues. Germline values: CDR1 SGHTA, CDR2 FQGNSA. V dropped 6 bases and J dropped 3; count of bases not matched to a gene: 7.

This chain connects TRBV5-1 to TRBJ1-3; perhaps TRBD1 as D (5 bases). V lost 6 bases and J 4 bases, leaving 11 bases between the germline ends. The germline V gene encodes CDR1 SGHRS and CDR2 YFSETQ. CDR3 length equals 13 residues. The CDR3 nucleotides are TGCGCCAGCACCTGGGGCGTCGGAAACACCATATATTTT. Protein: CASTWGVGNTIYF.

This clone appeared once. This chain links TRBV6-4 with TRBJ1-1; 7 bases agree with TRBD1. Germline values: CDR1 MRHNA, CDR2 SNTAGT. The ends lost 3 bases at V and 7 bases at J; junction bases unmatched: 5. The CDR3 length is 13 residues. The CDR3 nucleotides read TGTGCCAGCAGTGAGGGGACAGCAGGTGAAGCTTTCTTT. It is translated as CASSEGTAGEAFF.

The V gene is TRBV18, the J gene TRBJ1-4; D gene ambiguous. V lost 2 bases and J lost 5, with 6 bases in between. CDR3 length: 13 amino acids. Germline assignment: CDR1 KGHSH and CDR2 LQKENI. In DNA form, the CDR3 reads TGTGCCAGCTCACCAGGCCTCAATGAAAAACTGTTTTTT. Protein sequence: CASSPGLNEKLFF.

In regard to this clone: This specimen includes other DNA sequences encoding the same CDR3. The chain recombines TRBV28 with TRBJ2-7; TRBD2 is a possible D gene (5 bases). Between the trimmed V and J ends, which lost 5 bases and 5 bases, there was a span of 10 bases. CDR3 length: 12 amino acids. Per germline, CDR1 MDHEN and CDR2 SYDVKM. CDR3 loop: CASSLTGNEQYF. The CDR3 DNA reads TGTGCCAGCAGTCTAACGGGGAACGAGCAGTACTTC.

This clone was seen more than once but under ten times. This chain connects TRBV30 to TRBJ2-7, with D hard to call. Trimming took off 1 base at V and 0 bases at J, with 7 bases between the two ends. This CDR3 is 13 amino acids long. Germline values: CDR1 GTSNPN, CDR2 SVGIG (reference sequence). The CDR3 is CAWSDEGSYEQYF. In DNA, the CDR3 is TGTGCCTGGAGTGACGAAGGCTCCTACGAGCAGTACTTC.

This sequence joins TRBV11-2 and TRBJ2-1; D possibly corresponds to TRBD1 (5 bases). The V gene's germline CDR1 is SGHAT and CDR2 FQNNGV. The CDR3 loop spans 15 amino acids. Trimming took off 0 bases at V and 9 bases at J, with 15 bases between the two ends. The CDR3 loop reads CASSLDLSGSGEQFF. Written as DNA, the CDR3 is TGTGCCAGCAGCTTAGATCTCTCAGGGTCGGGTGAGCAGTTCTTC.

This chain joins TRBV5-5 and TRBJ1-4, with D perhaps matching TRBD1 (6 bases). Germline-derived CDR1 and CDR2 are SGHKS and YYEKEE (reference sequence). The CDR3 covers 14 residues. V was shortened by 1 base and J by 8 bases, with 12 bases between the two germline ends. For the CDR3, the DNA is TGTGCCAGCAGCTTGAAAAGGGGGAAAGAAAAACTGTTTTTT. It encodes CASSLKRGKEKLFF.

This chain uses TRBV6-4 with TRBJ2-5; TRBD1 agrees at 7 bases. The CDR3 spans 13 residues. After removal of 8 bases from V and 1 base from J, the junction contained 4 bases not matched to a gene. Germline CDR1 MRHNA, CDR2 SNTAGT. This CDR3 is CASARDSQETQYF. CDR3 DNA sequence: TGTGCCAGCGCACGGGACAGCCAAGAGACCCAGTACTTC.

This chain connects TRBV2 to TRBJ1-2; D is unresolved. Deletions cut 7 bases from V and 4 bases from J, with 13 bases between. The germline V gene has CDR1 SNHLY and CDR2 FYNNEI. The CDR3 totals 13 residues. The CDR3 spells CASTRNEVYGYTF. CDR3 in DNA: TGTGCCAGCACCAGGAATGAGGTCTATGGCTACACCTTC. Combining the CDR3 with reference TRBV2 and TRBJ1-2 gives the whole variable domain EPEVTQTPSHQVTQMGQEVILRCVPISNHLYFYWYRQILGQKVEFLVSFYNNEISEKSEIFDDQFSVERPDGSNFTLKIRSTKLEDSAMYFCASTRNEVYGYTFGSGTRLTVV.

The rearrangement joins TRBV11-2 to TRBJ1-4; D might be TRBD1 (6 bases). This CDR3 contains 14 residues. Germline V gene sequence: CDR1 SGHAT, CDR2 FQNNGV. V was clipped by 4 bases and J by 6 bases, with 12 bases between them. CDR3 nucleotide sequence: TGTGCCAGCAGCTCCCCGGACAGATATGAAAAACTGTTTTTT. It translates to CASSSPDRYEKLFF.

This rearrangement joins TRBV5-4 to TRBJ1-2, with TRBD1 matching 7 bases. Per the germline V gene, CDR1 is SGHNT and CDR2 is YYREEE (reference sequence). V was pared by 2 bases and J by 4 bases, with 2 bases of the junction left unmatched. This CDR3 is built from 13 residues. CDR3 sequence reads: CASSFRDSYGYTF. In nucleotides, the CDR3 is TGTGCCAGCAGCTTCCGGGACAGCTATGGCTACACCTTC.

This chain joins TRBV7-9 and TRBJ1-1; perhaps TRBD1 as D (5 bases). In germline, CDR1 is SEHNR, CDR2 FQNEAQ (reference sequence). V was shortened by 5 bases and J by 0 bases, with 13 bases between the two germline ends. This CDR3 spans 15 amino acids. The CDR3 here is CASSPHQQVNTEAFF. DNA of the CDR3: TGTGCCAGCAGCCCACACCAACAGGTGAACACTGAAGCTTTCTTT.

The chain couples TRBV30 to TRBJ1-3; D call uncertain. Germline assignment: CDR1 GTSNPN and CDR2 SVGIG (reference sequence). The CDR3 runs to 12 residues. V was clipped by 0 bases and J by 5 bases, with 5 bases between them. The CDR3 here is CAWSVNRNTIYF. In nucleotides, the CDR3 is TGTGCCTGGAGTGTAAACCGAAACACCATATATTTT.

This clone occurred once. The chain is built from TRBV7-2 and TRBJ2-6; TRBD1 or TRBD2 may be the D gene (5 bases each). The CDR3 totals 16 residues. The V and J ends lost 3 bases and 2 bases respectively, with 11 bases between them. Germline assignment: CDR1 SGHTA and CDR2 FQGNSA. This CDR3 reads CASSLERGTGANVLTF. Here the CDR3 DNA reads TGTGCCAGCAGCTTGGAGAGGGGCACTGGGGCCAACGTCCTGACTTTC.

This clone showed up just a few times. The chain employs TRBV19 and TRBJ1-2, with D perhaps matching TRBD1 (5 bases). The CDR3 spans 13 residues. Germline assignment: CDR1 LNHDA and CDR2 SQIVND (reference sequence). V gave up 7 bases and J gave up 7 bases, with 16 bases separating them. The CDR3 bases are TGTGCCAGTAACATATGGGGGACGAGTGGCTACACCTTC. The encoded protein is CASNIWGTSGYTF.

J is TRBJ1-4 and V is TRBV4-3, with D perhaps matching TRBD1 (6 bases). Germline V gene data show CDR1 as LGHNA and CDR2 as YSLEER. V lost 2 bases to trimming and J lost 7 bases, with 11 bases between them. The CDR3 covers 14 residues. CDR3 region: CASSQRTGIEKLFF. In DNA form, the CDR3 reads TGCGCCAGCAGCCAAAGAACAGGGATTGAAAAACTGTTTTTT.

Here the CDR3 reads CASSISGREGAFF. CDR3 in DNA: TGTGCCAGTAGTATTTCAGGTCGGGAAGGAGCTTTCTTT. The chain joins TRBV19 to TRBJ1-1; D gene uncertain. Per germline, CDR1 LNHDA and CDR2 SQIVND (reference sequence). The length of the CDR3 is 13 residues. Trimming stripped 3 bases from V and 10 bases from J, with 15 bases between.

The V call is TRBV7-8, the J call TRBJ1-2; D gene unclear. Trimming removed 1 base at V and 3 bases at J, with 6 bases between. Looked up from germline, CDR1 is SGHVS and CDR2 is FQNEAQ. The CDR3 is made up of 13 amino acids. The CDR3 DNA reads TGTGCCAGCAGCTTAGTCGGGGACTATGGCTACACCTTC. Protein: CASSLVGDYGYTF.

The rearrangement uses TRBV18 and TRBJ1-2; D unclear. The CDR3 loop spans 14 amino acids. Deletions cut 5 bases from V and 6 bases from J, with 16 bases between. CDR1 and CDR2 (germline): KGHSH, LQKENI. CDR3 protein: CASSSEGSVHGYTF. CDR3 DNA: TGTGCCAGCTCATCCGAGGGCAGTGTCCATGGCTACACCTTC. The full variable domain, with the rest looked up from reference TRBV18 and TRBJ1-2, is NAGVMQNPRHLVRRRGQEARLRCSPMKGHSHVYWYRQLPEEGLKFMVYLQKENIIDESGMPKERFSAEFPKEGPSILRIQQVVRGDSAAYFCASSSEGSVHGYTFGSGTRLTVV.

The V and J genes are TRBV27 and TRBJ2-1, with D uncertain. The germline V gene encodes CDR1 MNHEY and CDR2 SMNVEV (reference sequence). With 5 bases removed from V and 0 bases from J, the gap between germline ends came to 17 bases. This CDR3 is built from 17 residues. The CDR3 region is CASSTRPGFHSYNEQFF. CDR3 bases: TGTGCCAGCAGTACCCGTCCCGGGTTCCACTCCTACAATGAGCAGTTCTTC.

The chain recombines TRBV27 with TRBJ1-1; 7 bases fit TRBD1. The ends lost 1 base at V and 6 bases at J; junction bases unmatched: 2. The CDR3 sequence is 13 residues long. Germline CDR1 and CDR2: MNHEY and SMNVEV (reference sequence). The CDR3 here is CASSLWGQPEAFF. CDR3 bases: TGTGCCAGCAGTTTATGGGGACAGCCTGAAGCTTTCTTT.

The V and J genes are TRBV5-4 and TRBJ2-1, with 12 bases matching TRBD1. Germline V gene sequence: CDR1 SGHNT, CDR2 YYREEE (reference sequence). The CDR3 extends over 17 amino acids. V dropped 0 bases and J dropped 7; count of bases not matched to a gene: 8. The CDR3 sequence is CASSLVPGTGGRNEQFF. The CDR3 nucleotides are TGTGCCAGCAGCTTGGTCCCCGGGACAGGGGGCCGGAATGAGCAGTTCTTC. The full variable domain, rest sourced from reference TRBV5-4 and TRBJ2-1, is ETGVTQSPTHLIKTRGQQVTLRCSSQSGHNTVSWYQQALGQGPQFIFQYYREEENGRGNFPPRFSGLQFPNYSSELNVNALELDDSALYLCASSLVPGTGGRNEQFFGPGTRLTVL.